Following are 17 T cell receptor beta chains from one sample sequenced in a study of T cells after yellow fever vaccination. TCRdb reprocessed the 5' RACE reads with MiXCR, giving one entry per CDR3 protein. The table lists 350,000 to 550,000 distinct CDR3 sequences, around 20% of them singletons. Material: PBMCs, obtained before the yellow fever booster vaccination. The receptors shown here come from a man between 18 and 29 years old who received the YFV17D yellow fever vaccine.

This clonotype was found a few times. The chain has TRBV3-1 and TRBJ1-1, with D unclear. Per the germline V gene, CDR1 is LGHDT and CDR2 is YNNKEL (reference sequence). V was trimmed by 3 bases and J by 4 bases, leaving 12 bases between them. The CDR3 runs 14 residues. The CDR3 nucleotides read TGTGCCAGCAGCCATCACGGCCTCGTCACTGAAGCTTTCTTT. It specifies CASSHHGLVTEAFF.

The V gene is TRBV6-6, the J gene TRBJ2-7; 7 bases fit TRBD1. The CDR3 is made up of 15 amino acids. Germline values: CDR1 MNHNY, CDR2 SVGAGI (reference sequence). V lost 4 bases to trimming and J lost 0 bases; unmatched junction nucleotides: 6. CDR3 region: CASSSTGTDSYEQYF. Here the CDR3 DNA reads TGTGCCAGCAGTTCTACCGGGACAGACTCCTACGAGCAGTACTTC.

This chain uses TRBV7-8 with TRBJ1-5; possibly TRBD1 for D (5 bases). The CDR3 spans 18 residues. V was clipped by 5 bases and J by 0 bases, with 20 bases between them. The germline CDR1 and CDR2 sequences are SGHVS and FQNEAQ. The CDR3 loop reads CASSPAYGGAYSNQPQHF. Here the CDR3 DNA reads TGTGCCAGCAGCCCCGCCTACGGGGGTGCGTATAGCAATCAGCCCCAGCATTTT. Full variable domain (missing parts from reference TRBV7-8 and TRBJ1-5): GAGVSQSPRYKVAKRGQDVALRCDPISGHVSLFWYQQALGQGPEFLTYFQNEAQLDKSGLPSDRFFAERPEGSVSTLKIQRTQQEDSAVYLCASSPAYGGAYSNQPQHFGDGTRLSIL.

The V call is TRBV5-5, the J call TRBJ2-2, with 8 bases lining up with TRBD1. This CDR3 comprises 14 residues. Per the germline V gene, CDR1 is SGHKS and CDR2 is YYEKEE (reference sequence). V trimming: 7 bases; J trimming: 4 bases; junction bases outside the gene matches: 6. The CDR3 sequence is CASRPGQGTGELFF. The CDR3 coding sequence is TGTGCCAGCCGACCAGGACAGGGCACCGGGGAGCTGTTTTTT.

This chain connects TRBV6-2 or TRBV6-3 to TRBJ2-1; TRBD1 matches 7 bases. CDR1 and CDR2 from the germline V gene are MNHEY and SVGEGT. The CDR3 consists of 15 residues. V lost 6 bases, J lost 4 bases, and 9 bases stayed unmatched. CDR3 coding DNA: TGTGCCAGCAGCTGGGGACAGCAACCATACAATGAGCAGTTCTTC. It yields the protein CASSWGQQPYNEQFF.

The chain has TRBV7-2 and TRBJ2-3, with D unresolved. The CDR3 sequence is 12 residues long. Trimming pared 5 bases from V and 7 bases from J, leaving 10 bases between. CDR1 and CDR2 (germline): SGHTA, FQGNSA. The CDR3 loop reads CASSLRVNTQYF. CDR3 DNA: TGTGCCAGCAGCCTACGGGTCAATACGCAGTATTTT.

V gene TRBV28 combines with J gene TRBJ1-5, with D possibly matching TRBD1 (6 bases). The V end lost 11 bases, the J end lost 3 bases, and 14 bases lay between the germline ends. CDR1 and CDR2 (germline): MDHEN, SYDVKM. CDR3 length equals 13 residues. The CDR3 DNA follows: TGTGCCGGCTCGGGACAATTCAATCAGCCCCAGCATTTT. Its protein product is CAGSGQFNQPQHF.

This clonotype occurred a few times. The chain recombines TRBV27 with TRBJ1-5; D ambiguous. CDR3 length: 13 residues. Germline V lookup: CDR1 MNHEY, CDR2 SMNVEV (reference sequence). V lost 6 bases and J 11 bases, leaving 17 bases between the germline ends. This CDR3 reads CASSPTLGSTQHF. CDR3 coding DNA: TGTGCCAGCAGCCCGACGTTGGGTTCGACCCAGCATTTT.

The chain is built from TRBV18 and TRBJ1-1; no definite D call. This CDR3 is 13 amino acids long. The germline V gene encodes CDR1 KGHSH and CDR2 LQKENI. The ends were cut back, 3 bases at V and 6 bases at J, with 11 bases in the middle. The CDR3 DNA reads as TGTGCCAGCTCACCCCGAGACACACCTGAAGCTTTCTTT. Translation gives CASSPRDTPEAFF.

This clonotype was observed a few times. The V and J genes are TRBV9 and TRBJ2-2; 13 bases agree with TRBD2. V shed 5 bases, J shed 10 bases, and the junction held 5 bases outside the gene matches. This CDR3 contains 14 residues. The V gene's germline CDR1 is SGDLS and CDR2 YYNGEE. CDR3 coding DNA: TGTGCCAGCAGACCAGGACTAGCGGGGGTGGAGCTGTTTTTT. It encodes CASRPGLAGVELFF.

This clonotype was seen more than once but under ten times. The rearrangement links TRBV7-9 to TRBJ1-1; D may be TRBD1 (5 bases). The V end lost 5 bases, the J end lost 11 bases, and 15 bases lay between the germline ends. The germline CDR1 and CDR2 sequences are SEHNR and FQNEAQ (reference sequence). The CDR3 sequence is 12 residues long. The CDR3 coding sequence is TGTGCCAGCAGCCCGCAGGGTTGGGGGGCTTTCTTT. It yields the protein CASSPQGWGAFF.

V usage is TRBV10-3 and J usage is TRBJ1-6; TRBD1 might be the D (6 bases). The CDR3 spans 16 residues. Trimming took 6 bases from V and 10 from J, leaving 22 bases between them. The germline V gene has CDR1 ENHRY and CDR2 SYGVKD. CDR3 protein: CAIRDSDRSDFSPLHF. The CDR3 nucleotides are TGTGCCATCAGGGATTCTGACAGGTCGGATTTCTCACCCCTCCACTTT.

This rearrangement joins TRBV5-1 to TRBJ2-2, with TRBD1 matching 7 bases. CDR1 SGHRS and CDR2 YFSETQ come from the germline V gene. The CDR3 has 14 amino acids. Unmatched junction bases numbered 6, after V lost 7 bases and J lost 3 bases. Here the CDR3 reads CASFSGQHTGELFF. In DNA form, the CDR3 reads TGCGCCAGCTTTTCGGGACAGCACACCGGGGAGCTGTTTTTT.

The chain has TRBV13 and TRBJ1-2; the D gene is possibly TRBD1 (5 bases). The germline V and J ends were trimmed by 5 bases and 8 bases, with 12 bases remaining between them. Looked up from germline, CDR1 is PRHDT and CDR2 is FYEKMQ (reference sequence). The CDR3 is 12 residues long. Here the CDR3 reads CASSKGTGGYTF. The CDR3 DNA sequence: TGTGCCAGCAGCAAGGGGACGGGGGGCTACACCTTC. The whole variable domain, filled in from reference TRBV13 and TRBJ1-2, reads AAGVIQSPRHLIKEKRETATLKCYPIPRHDTVYWYQQGPGQDPQFLISFYEKMQSDKGSIPDRFSAQQFSDYHSELNMSSLELGDSALYFCASSKGTGGYTFGSGTRLTVV.

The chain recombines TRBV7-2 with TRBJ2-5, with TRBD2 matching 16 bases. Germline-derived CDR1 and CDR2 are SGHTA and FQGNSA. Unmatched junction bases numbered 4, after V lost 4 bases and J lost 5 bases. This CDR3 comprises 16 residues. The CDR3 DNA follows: TGTGCCAGCAGCTCATTGGGACTAGCGGGGGGGGAGACCCAGTACTTC. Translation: CASSSLGLAGGETQYF.

The CDR3 loop is CASSLNIGLLDGYTF. The CDR3 DNA sequence: TGTGCCAGCTCTCTAAACATTGGGTTGTTGGATGGCTACACCTTC. The gene calls are TRBV7-8 and TRBJ1-2; D is unresolved. This CDR3 spans 15 amino acids. Germline V gives CDR1 SGHVS, CDR2 FQNEAQ. The V end lost 8 bases, the J end lost 6 bases, and 22 bases lay between the germline ends.

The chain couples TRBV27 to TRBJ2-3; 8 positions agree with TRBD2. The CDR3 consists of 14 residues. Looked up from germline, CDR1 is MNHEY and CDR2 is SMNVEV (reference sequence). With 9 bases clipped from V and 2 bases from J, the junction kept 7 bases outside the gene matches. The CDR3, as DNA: TGTGCCAGGCAGCGGGGGAGGCTCACAGATACGCAGTATTTT. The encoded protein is CARQRGRLTDTQYF.